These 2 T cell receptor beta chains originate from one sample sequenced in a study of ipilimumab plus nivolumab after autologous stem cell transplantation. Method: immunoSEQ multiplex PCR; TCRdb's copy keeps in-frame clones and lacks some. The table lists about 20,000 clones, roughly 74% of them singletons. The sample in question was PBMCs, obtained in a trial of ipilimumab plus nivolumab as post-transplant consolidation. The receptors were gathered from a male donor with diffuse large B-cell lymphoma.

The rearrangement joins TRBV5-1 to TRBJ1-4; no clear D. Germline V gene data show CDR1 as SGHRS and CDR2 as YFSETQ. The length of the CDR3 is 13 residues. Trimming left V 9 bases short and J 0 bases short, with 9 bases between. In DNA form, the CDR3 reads TGCGCCACTCGCCGGGCAACTAATGAAAAACTGTTTTTT. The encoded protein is CATRRATNEKLFF. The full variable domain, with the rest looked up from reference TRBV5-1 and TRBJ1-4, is KAGVTQTPRYLIKTRGQQVTLSCSPISGHRSVSWYQQTPGQGLQFLFEYFSETQRNKGNFPGRFSGRQFSNSRSEMNVSTLELGDSALYLCATRRATNEKLFFGSGTQLSVL.

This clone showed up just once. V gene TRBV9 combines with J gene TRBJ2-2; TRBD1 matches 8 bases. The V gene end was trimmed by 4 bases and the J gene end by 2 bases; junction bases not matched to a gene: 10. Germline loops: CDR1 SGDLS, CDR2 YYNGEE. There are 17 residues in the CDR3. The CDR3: CASSFPLTGGNTGELFF. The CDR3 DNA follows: TGTGCCAGCAGCTTCCCCTTAACAGGGGGTAACACCGGGGAGCTGTTTTTT. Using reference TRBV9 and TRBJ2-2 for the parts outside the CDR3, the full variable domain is DSGVTQTPKHLITATGQRVTLRCSPRSGDLSVYWYQQSLDQGLQFLIQYYNGEERAKGNILERFSAQQFPDLHSELNLSSLELGDSALYFCASSFPLTGGNTGELFFGEGSRLTVL.